The rows below give T cell receptor beta chains drawn from one sample of a study of T cells after yellow fever vaccination. A single record per CDR3 protein comes from TCRdb applying MiXCR to the 5' RACE reads. The repertoire has hundreds of thousands of distinct CDR3 sequences, about 12% of them found once; the top ten carry around 14%. This specimen was PBMCs, taken on the day of the yellow fever booster vaccination. The receptor set was obtained from a man aged 25-40 years who received the YFV17D yellow fever vaccine. CDR3s include the opening cysteine and the closing phenylalanine or tryptophan. The D gene is left open where the match is weak. Clone size, where shown, is once, few, many, or a class for clones that have expanded.

V	size	D	J	CDR3	DNA
TRBV7-3	few	TRBD2	TRBJ2-1	CASSYSTSGRSGEQFF	TGTGCCAGCAGCTACTCGACTAGCGGGAGGTCGGGTGAGCAGTTCTTC
TRBV12-3/TRBV12-4	few	NA	TRBJ2-2	CASSFERSNTGELFF	TGTGCCAGCAGTTTTGAGCGGTCGAACACCGGGGAGCTGTTTTTT
TRBV28	many	TRBD1	TRBJ2-7	CASSSPGTGGNEQYF	TGTGCCAGCAGTTCTCCCGGGACAGGGGGCAACGAGCAGTACTTC
TRBV29-1	NA	TRBD2	TRBJ2-1	CSVASGRTNEQFF	TGCAGCGTTGCTAGCGGGAGGACTAATGAGCAGTTCTTC
TRBV7-2	NA	NA	TRBJ2-5	CASSRSPGETQYF	TGTGCCAGCAGTAGAAGTCCTGGGGAGACCCAGTACTTC
TRBV7-6	few	TRBD1	TRBJ2-2	CASSSGQAPTGELFF	TGTGCCAGCAGCTCGGGACAGGCGCCCACCGGGGAGCTGTTTTTT
TRBV18	NA	NA	TRBJ1-1	CASSPGGDTEAFF	TGTGCCAGCTCACCAGGAGGGGATACTGAAGCTTTCTTT
TRBV7-9	NA	TRBD1	TRBJ2-7	CASSLARTGSSYEQYF	TGTGCCAGCAGCTTAGCGAGGACAGGTAGCTCCTACGAGCAGTACTTC
TRBV20-1	few	TRBD1	TRBJ1-6	CSAGSVTGGNSPLHF	TGCAGTGCCGGATCCGTAACAGGGGGAAATTCACCCCTCCACTTT
TRBV9	few	TRBD1	TRBJ2-7	CASSVDRGHMYEQYF	TGTGCCAGCAGCGTAGACAGGGGTCATATGTACGAGCAGTACTTC
TRBV4-3	few	TRBD1	TRBJ2-2	CASSQDRGRYTGELFF	TGCGCCAGCAGCCAGGACAGGGGGCGATACACCGGGGAGCTGTTTTTT
TRBV9	few	TRBD2	TRBJ2-1	CASSAAGATYNEQFF	TGTGCCAGCAGCGCAGCGGGAGCCACCTACAATGAGCAGTTCTTC
TRBV29-1	few	TRBD2	TRBJ2-3	CSVSSPPLAAHTDTQYF	TGCAGCGTTTCTTCCCCACCACTAGCGGCACACACAGATACGCAGTATTTT
TRBV10-3	NA	NA	TRBJ1-3	CAISDVGSGNTIYF	TGTGCCATCAGTGATGTGGGATCTGGAAACACCATATATTTT
TRBV7-8	NA	NA	TRBJ2-7	CASSGDRSREQYF	TGTGCCAGCAGCGGCGACAGATCTCGCGAGCAGTACTTC
TRBV5-1	few	NA	TRBJ2-5	CASSLVGPGETQYF	TGCGCCAGCAGCTTGGTTGGCCCCGGGGAGACCCAGTACTTC
TRBV20-1	many	TRBD1	TRBJ2-7	CSAIAPQGGWYEQYF	TGCAGTGCCATTGCCCCACAGGGGGGATGGTACGAGCAGTACTTC
TRBV5-1	few	NA	TRBJ2-1	CASSPDVSGLDEQFF	TGCGCCAGCAGCCCGGACGTTTCGGGGCTAGATGAGCAGTTCTTC
TRBV9	NA	NA	TRBJ2-1	CASSVEDSRGNEQFF	TGTGCCAGCAGCGTAGAGGATTCGCGGGGCAATGAGCAGTTCTTC
TRBV6-1	few	TRBD2	TRBJ2-5	CASRPLIAGRQETQYF	TGTGCCAGCAGACCCCTGATAGCGGGTCGGCAAGAGACCCAGTACTTC
TRBV27	many	TRBD1	TRBJ2-5	CASSTGAGGVETQYF	TGTGCCAGCTCAACGGGGGCAGGGGGCGTTGAGACCCAGTACTTC
TRBV15	NA	NA	TRBJ2-1	CATGQDPGDEQFF	TGTGCCACCGGGCAGGACCCAGGGGATGAGCAGTTCTTC
TRBV7-2	NA	NA	TRBJ2-7	CASSLGLALGSEQYF	TGTGCCAGCAGCTTAGGTCTGGCGCTGGGGAGCGAGCAGTACTTC
TRBV10-3	NA	NA	TRBJ2-3	CAISERMDADTQYF	TGTGCCATCAGTGAGCGTATGGACGCAGATACGCAGTATTTT
TRBV5-5	NA	TRBD1	TRBJ2-7	CASSLYDRATYEQYF	TGTGCCAGCAGCTTGTACGACAGGGCTACCTACGAGCAGTACTTC
TRBV12-3/TRBV12-4	NA	NA	TRBJ1-5	CASSLTRGDQPQHF	TGTGCCAGCAGTTTGACCCGGGGAGATCAGCCCCAGCATTTT
TRBV7-2	many	TRBD2	TRBJ2-7	CASSLGRELSYEQYF	TGTGCCAGCAGCTTAGGGCGGGAGCTCTCTTACGAGCAGTACTTC
TRBV7-9	NA	NA	TRBJ2-7	CALEVPYSEQYF	TGTGCCTTGGAGGTGCCTTACTCCGAGCAGTACTTC
TRBV5-1	few	NA	TRBJ1-1	CASSLSTAGMNTEAFF	TGCGCCAGCAGCTTGTCTACGGCAGGGATGAACACTGAAGCTTTCTTT
TRBV20-1	NA	NA	TRBJ1-6	CSAEGSRSPLHF	TGCAGTGCTGAAGGGAGTAGGTCACCCCTCCACTTT
TRBV6-5	few	TRBD2	TRBJ2-2	CASSYSMVVAGGLTGELFF	TGTGCCAGCAGTTACTCGATGGTGGTAGCGGGAGGGTTAACCGGGGAGCTGTTTTTT
TRBV7-2	NA	NA	TRBJ2-7	CASSFQTGDEQYF	TGTGCCAGCAGCTTCCAAACGGGAGATGAGCAGTACTTC
TRBV6-2/TRBV6-3	many	NA	TRBJ2-3	CASRPIANTDTQYF	TGTGCCAGCAGACCTATCGCTAACACAGATACGCAGTATTTT
TRBV5-4	NA	TRBD2	TRBJ2-1	CASSYPQGAGTYNEQFF	TGTGCCAGCAGCTACCCCCAGGGAGCGGGAACCTACAATGAGCAGTTCTTC
TRBV29-1	NA	NA	TRBJ2-7	CSVQLASYEQYF	TGCAGCGTTCAGCTAGCTTCCTACGAGCAGTACTTC
TRBV28	few	TRBD1	TRBJ1-5	CASSSGGVQPQHF	TGTGCCAGCAGCTCAGGGGGCGTCCAGCCCCAGCATTTT
TRBV11-2	few	NA	TRBJ1-1	CASSLLRQSEAFF	TGTGCCAGCAGCTTACTCCGACAGTCTGAAGCTTTCTTT
TRBV9	NA	TRBD1	TRBJ2-5	CASSVGPGQGAARGPQETQYF	TGTGCCAGCAGCGTAGGCCCGGGACAGGGAGCGGCGCGCGGTCCCCAAGAGACCCAGTACTTC
TRBV2	NA	TRBD2	TRBJ2-2	CASSEGGGRGVTGELFF	TGTGCCAGCAGTGAAGGCGGGGGGCGCGGAGTTACCGGGGAGCTGTTTTTT
TRBV7-3	few	TRBD1	TRBJ2-1	CASSFKGDSLNEQFF	TGTGCCAGCAGCTTTAAAGGGGACAGTTTGAATGAGCAGTTCTTC
TRBV24-1	many	NA	TRBJ1-2	CATSDFRGYGYTF	TGTGCCACCAGTGATTTTAGGGGGTATGGCTACACCTTC
TRBV5-1	NA	NA	TRBJ2-1	CASSLGGGQSSYNEQFF	TGCGCCAGCAGCTTGGGGGGCGGCCAGAGCTCCTACAATGAGCAGTTCTTC
TRBV30	NA	TRBD2	TRBJ2-7	CAWSSRLAAEQYF	TGTGCCTGGAGTTCCAGACTAGCGGCCGAGCAGTACTTC